This T cell receptor (beta chain) came from a study of cytomegalovirus exposure and HLA in healthy donors. V was cut by 3 bases and J by 0 bases, with 9 bases left in between. Germline loops: CDR1 MDHEN, CDR2 SYDVKM. The CDR3 contains 14 residues. Vbeta (60) and Jbeta (13) primers were used in the PCR. Measured with immunoSEQ multiplex PCR; TCRdb has only the in-frame clones, and not every one. The table records 100,000 to 150,000 clones, around two thirds of them present only once. The gene calls are TRBV28 and TRBJ2-7, with D tentatively TRBD2 (6 bases). The receptor was derived from a human donor in good health. Sequencing used PBMCs. This CDR3 is CASSLTGDSYEQYF. The CDR3 coding sequence is TGTGCCAGCAGTTTGACGGGGGACTCCTACGAGCAGTACTTC.